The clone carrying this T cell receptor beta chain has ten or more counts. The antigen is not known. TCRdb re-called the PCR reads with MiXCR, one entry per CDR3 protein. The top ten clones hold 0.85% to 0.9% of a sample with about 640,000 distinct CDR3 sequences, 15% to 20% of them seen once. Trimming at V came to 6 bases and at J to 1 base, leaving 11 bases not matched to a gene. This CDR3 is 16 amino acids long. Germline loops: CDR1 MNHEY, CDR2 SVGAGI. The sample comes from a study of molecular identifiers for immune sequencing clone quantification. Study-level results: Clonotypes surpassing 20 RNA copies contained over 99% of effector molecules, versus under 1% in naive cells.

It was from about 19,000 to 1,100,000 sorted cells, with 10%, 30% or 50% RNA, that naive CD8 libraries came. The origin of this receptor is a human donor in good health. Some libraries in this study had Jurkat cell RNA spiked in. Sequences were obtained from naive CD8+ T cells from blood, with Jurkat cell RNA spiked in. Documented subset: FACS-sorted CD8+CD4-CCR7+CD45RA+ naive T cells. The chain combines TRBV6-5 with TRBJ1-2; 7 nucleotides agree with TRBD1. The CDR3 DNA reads TGTGCCAGCAGGGCTCTAGGGGGCGCGGATAACTATGGCTACACCTTC. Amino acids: CASRALGGADNYGYTF.